This T cell receptor (beta chain) was identified during a study of shared clonotypes between healthy human individuals. Across the study: The plates for each donor numbered three CD4 naive, three CD4 memory, two CD8 naive and one CD8 memory. Whole-study findings and limits: Roughly 5% of naive CD4 clonotypes were common to a handful of donors.

With 8 bases removed from V and 9 bases from J, the gap between germline ends came to 11 bases. The CDR3 is made up of 11 amino acids. The V gene's germline CDR1 is MNHEY and CDR2 SVGAGI. CD4+ cells underwent separation, giving CD45RA+ naive and CD45RA-negative memory subsets. The table came from immunoSEQ multiplex PCR; TCRdb's copy has only in-frame clones and leaves some out. Among approximately 1.5 million clones listed, 95% to 99% were seen once. With respect to this clone: Its antigen is as yet unknown.

The source of this sequence is a man under 40 in good health. The chain couples TRBV6-5 to TRBJ2-1; D gene uncertain. Input material: naive CD4+ T cells sorted from blood. Stated subset: CD45RA+ positively selected. The CDR3 sequence: CASRSLSEQFF. CDR3 DNA sequence: TGTGCCAGCCGGAGCTTGAGTGAGCAGTTCTTC.